Included here is one T cell receptor beta chain sequence, with context. A junction end diverges from the germline sequence, so it may reflect a read error. This entry is derived from a study of T-cell reconstitution after alpha-beta-depleted transplantation in children. In germline, CDR1 is MDHEN, CDR2 SYDVKM. The CDR3 consists of 15 residues. This sample's TCRbeta library carried unique molecular identifier barcodes. TCRdb fed the PCR reads into MiXCR, producing one record per CDR3 protein. The sample carries 300,000 to 350,000 distinct CDR3 sequences, approximately 23% recorded once. The material sequenced was PBMCs, mostly from graft donor cells, taken 180 days after TCRalphabeta/CD19-depleted stem cell transplant. This receptor was obtained from a male patient between 10 and 17 years old who had a stem cell transplant for acute lymphoblastic leukemia, so the T cells may come from the graft donor. V usage is TRBV28 and J usage is TRBJ1-5; D possibly corresponds to TRBD1 (5 bases). The CDR3 protein is CASSHWDRSNQPEHF. DNA of the CDR3: TGTGCCAGCAGTCATTGGGACCGTAGCAATCAGCCCGAGCATTTT.